The present TCR beta chain was sequenced within a study of blood T cell repertoires in COVID-19. While infection was still active, Seattle patients were enrolled and then followed longitudinally. V was clipped by 1 base and J by 4 bases, with 11 bases between them. The CDR3 consists of 14 residues. Per germline, CDR1 LGHDT and CDR2 YNNKEL (reference sequence). Sequenced by immunoSEQ multiplex PCR; TCRdb stores in-frame clones only, minus some. The data show about 130,000 clones, approximately 85% seen once. The receptor was derived from a woman at least 80 years old with COVID-19, enrolled during active disease. V and J are TRBV3-1 (or the pseudogene TRBV3-2) and TRBJ2-7; D is perhaps TRBD1 (5 bases). Sequencing was done on a sample of peripheral blood. The CDR3 region has the DNA TGTGCCAGCAGCCAAGCGTCAGGACATTACGAGCAGTACTTC. This translates into CASSQASGHYEQYF.